This T cell receptor beta chain stems from a study of beta chain features in type 1 diabetes. General study points: Resolution of whether HLA type affects TCRB rearrangement was not achieved here.

Germline V CDR1 and CDR2: MNHEY, SMNVEV (reference sequence). V was clipped by 3 bases and J by 4 bases, with 9 bases between them. This CDR3 comprises 13 residues. Sorting with CD45RO/CCR7/CD25/CD127/CD95/CD27 yielded naive, central memory, regulatory and stem-like memory CD4+ cells. Comments on this clone: Its antigen is not identified.

Since all of the isolated RNA was reverse transcribed, expressed TCRB transcripts were what got sequenced. Here immunoSEQ multiplex PCR was the method, and the copy in TCRdb shows in-frame clones only, minus some. The sample has over 700,000 clones; 15% to 20% are singletons. Specimen: naive CD4+ T cells from blood. The clonotype comes from a woman aged 18-35 years in good health. The V call is TRBV27, the J call TRBJ1-1; possible D gene TRBD1, 5 bases. CDR3 amino acids: CASSFRETTEAFF. The CDR3 DNA is TGTGCCAGCAGTTTCAGGGAGACCACTGAAGCTTTCTTT.